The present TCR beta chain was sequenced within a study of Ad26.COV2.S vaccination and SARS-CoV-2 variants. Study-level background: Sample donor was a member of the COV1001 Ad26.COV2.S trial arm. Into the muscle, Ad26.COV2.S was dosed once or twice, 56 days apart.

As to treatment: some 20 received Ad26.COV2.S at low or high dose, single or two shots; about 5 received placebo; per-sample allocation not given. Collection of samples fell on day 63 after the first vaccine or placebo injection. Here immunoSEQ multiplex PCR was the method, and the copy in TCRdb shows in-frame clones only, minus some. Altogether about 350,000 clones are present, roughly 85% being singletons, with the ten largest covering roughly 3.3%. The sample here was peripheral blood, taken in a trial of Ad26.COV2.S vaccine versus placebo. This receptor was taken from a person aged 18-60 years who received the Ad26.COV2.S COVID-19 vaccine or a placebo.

The chain's CDR3 is CASRKLAGESEQFF. CDR3 nucleotides: TGTGCCAGCAGAAAACTAGCGGGAGAATCTGAGCAGTTCTTC. This chain joins TRBV2 and TRBJ2-1; 11 bases fit TRBD2. The CDR3 loop spans 14 amino acids. J lost 9 bases, V lost 6 bases, and 7 bases had no gene match. Germline-derived CDR1 and CDR2 are SNHLY and FYNNEI.